This T cell receptor beta chain was identified during a study of T cell responses to AZD1222 COVID-19 vaccine. General observations from the study: Repertoires were sampled only after the peak T cell response. The span of vaccine-associated CD4 TCRs extended across spike, with dominance at 160-218 and 743-854. Donors were largely white British and mainly female; clonal diversity was possibly underestimated. At baseline, just a handful of AZD1222 recipients tested seropositive.

The protocol was immunoSEQ multiplex PCR, while the TCRdb copy is restricted to in-frame clones and leaves out a portion. The repertoire holds roughly 100,000 clones, roughly 88% seen once, with 13% in the top ten. As concerns this clone: What it binds is not known.

The receptor comes from an adult in good health. The sample in question was peripheral blood, obtained on day 0 of AZD1222 vaccination.

Here the CDR3 DNA reads TGTGCCAGCAGTTTAATGGGTCGGGGGACTAGTGGGGAGACCCAGTACTTC. Amino acids: CASSLMGRGTSGETQYF. The J gene is TRBJ2-5, the V gene TRBV27; TRBD2 aligns across 8 bases. Germline CDR1 is MNHEY and CDR2 is SMNVEV (reference sequence). The V and J ends lost 2 bases and 5 bases, in that order; junction bases with no gene match: 13. CDR3 length: 17 residues.